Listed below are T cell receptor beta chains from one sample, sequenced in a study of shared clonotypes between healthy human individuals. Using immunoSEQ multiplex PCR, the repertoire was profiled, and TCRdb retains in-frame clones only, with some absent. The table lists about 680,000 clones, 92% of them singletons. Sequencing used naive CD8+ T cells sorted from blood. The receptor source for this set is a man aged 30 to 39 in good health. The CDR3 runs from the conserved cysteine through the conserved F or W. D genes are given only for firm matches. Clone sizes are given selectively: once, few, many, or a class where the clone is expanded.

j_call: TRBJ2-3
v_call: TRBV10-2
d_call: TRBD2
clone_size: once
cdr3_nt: TGCGCCAGCAGTGAGGGACTAGCGGGACTCACAGATACGCAGTATTTT
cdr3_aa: CASSEGLAGLTDTQYF

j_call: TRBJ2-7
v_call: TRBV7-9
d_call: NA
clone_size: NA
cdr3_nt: TGTGCCAGCAGCTCCGCCGCCGGGGCAGGGTCCTACGAGCAGTACTTC
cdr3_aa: CASSSAAGAGSYEQYF

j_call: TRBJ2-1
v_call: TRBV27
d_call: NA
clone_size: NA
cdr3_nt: TGTGCCAGCAGTTTAAACGATCGGAGGCAGCTATACAATGAGCAGTTCTTC
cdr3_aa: CASSLNDRRQLYNEQFF

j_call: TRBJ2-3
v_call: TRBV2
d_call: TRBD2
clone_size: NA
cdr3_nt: TGTGCCAGCAGAGAACTAGCGGGAGTTGCAGATACGCAGTATTTT
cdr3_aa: CASRELAGVADTQYF

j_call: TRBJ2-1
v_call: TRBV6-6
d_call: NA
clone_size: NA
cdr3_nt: TGTGCCAGCAGTTACTCGGCAGGGAGTGAGCAGTTCTTC
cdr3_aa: CASSYSAGSEQFF

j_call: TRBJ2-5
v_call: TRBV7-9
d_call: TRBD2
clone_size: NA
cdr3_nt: TGTGCCAGCAGACGAGGGGCGGGAGGTGTTCAAGAGACCCAGTACTTC
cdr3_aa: CASRRGAGGVQETQYF

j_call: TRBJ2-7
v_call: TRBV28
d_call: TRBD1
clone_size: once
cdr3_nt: TGTGCCAGCAGTGGACAGGGGATCGTCTACGAGCAGTACTTC
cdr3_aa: CASSGQGIVYEQYF

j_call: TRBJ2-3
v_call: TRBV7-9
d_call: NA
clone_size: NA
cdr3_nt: TGTGCCAGCAGCCAGAGCGGGTCCCGGGGCACAGATACGCAGTATTTT
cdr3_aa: CASSQSGSRGTDTQYF

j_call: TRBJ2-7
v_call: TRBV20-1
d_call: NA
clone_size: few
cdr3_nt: TGCAGTGCTAGCGACCACGAGCAGTACTTC
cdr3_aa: CSASDHEQYF

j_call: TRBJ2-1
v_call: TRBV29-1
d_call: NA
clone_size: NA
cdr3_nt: TGCAGCGTTGAACGGGACAATGAGCAGTTCTTC
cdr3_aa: CSVERDNEQFF

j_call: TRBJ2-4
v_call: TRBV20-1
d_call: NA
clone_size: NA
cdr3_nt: TGCAGTGCTGGGACGGCAAACATTCAGTACTTC
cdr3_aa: CSAGTANIQYF

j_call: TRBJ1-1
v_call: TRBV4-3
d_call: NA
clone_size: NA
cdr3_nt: TGCGCCAGCAGCCAAGATAGAGGGTTGAACACTGAAGCTTTCTTT
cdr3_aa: CASSQDRGLNTEAFF

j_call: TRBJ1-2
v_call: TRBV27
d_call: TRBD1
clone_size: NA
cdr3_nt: TGTGCCAGCAGCGCGACAGGGAGTAATAACTATGGCTACACCTTC
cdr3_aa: CASSATGSNNYGYTF

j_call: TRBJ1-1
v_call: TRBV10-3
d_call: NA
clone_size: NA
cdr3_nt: TGTGCCATCAGGGCCACAGGACTGAACACTGAAGCTTTCTTT
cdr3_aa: CAIRATGLNTEAFF

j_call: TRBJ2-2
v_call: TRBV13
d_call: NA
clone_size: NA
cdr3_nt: TGTGCCAGCAGCCACGGACCTATAATCACCGGGGAGCTGTTTTTT
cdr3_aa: CASSHGPIITGELFF

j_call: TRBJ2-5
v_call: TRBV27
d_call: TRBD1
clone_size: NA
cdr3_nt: TGTGCCAGCTCCGACAGGGAAGAGACCCAGTACTTC
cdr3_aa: CASSDREETQYF

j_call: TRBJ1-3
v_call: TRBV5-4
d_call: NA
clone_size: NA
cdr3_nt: TGTGCCAGCAGCTTTGGGGGAAACACCATATATTTT
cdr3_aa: CASSFGGNTIYF

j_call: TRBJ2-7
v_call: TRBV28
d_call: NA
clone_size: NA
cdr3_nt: TGTGCCAGCAGTTTCACGGACTACGAGCAGTACTTC
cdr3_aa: CASSFTDYEQYF

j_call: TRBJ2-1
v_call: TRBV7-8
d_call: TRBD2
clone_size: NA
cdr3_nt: TGTGCCAGCAGCTTACCTCGAAGCGGGAGGGCCAGCAATGAGCAGTTCTTC
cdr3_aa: CASSLPRSGRASNEQFF

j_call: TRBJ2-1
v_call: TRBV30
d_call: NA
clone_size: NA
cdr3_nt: TGTGCCTTGGAGCAACTAGGACCCCTGAGCCCCTACAATGAGCAGTTCTTC
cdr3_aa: CALEQLGPLSPYNEQFF

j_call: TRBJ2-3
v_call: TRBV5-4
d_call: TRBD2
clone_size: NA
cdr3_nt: TGTGCCAGCAGCTTGGGGGCGGGAGCCCCAGATACGCAGTATTTT
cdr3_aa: CASSLGAGAPDTQYF

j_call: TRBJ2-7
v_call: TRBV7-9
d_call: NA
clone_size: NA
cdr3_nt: TGTGCCAGCAGCTTGGGGAACGCCTACGAGCAGTACTTC
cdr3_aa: CASSLGNAYEQYF

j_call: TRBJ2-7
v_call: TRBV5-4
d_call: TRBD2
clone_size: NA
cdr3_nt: TGTGCCAGCAGCTATTGGACTAGCGGGAGCTACGAGCAGTACTTC
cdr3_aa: CASSYWTSGSYEQYF

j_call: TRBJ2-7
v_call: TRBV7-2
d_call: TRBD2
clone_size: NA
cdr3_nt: TGTGCCAGCAGCTTCCGGGACTACTCCTACGAGCAGTACTTC
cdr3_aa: CASSFRDYSYEQYF

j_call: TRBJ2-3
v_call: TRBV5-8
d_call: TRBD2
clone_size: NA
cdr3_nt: TGTGCCAGCAGCCGAGAGGATCAAGAGACTAGCGGAAGCACAGATACGCAGTATTTT
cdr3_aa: CASSREDQETSGSTDTQYF

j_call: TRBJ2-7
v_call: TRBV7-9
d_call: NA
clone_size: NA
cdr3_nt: TGTGCCAGCAGCTTAGGGACAGCCTACGAGCAGTACTTC
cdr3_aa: CASSLGTAYEQYF

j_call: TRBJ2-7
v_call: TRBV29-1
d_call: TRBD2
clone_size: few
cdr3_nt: TGCAGCATTTCCGGGAGTTTAGCGGGCGGTCCCTACGAGCAGTACTTC
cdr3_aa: CSISGSLAGGPYEQYF

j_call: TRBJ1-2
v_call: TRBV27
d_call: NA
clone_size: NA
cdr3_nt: TGTGCCAGCAGTCCCAGCAATAACTTGGGCTATGGCTACACCTTC
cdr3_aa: CASSPSNNLGYGYTF

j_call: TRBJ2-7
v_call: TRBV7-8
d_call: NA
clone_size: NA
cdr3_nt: TGTGCCAGCAGCTTAGACCCCGGGGCCCGCGGCGAGCAGTACTTC
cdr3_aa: CASSLDPGARGEQYF

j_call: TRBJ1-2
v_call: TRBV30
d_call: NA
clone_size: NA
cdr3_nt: TGTGCCTGGATCCTCGGGGCAGGGACCAATTATGGCTACACCTTC
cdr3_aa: CAWILGAGTNYGYTF

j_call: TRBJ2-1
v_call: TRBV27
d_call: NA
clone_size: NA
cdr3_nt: TGTGCCAGCAGGCCACAGGGTATGGGAGAGCAGTTCTTC
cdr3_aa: CASRPQGMGEQFF

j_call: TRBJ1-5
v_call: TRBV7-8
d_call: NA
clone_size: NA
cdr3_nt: TGTGCCAGCAGCTTAGCTGGGGGGCGCCGTAATCAGCCCCAGCATTTT
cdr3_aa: CASSLAGGRRNQPQHF

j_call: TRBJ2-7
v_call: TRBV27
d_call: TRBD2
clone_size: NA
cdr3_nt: TGTGCCAGCAGTCCGGGACTAGCGGGACCCCACTACGAGCAGTACTTC
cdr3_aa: CASSPGLAGPHYEQYF

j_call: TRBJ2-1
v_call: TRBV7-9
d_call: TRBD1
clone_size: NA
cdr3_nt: TGTGCCAGCAGCTCTTGGACAGGGGGGGCGGAGCAGTTCTTC
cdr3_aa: CASSSWTGGAEQFF

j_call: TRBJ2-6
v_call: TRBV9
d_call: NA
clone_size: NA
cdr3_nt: TGTGCCAGCAGCGTGATGCTTGGATCCGACTCCGGGGCCAACGTCCTGACTTTC
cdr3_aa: CASSVMLGSDSGANVLTF

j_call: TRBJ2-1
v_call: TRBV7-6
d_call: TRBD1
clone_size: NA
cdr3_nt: TGTGCCAGCAGCTCCAGAGCTCGGGACAGGGGGGAGAATGAGCAGTTCTTC
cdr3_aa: CASSSRARDRGENEQFF

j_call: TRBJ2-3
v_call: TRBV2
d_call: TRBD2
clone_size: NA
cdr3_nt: TGTGCCAGCAGTGGACCACGGGAGGGCCGAACAGATACGCAGTATTTT
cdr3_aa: CASSGPREGRTDTQYF

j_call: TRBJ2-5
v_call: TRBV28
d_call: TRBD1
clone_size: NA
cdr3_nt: TGTGCCAGCAGGGACAGGGGGTCGGAGACCCAGTACTTC
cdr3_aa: CASRDRGSETQYF

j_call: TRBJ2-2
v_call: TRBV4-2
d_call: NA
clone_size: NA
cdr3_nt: TGTGCCAGCAGCCAAGTTACCTCCACCGGGGAGCTGTTTTTT
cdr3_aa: CASSQVTSTGELFF

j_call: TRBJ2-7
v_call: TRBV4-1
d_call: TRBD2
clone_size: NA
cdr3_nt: TGCGCCAGCAGCCAAGATGCGGGAGGTATAAAGGACGAGCAGTACTTC
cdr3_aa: CASSQDAGGIKDEQYF

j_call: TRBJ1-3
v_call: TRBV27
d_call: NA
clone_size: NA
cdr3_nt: TGTGCCAGCAGTACCGGGCTGCTCTCTGGAAACACCATATATTTT
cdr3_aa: CASSTGLLSGNTIYF

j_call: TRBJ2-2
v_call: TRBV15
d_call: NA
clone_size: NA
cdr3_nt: TGTGCCACGTCGACCCGGGGGACCGGGGAGCTGTTTTTT
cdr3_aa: CATSTRGTGELFF